Sequencing of this T cell receptor beta chain was carried out in a study of blood T cell repertoires in COVID-19. Turning to the study itself: Samples representing acute and convalescent COVID-19 were sourced from the United States, Italy and Spain. From T cells, B-cell-depleted T cells, or PBMCs came the material, which was cDNA or gDNA.

In the original processing: Estimates of nucleated cell counts were drawn from the amplification of reference gene primers. Sequencing was performed with immunoSEQ multiplex PCR; in TCRdb, only in-frame clones are kept and a portion is missing. That table is the source of V, J and clone size, and D and trimming were worked out from the DNA. The sample includes about 310,000 clones, 85% to 90% seen only once; the top ten take over 1%. Material: peripheral blood. The receptor was isolated from a man between 70 and 80 years old with acute or convalescent COVID-19.

The CDR3 bases are TGCGCCACTAGACAGTACCTGAACACTGAAGCTTTCTTT. This gives the protein CATRQYLNTEAFF. This chain uses TRBV23-1 with TRBJ1-1; a possible D gene is TRBD1 (5 bases). TRBV23-1 belongs to the ORF category, with a function that is uncertain. The V gene lost 10 bases and the J gene lost 0 bases, with 12 bases spanning the gap. The CDR3 totals 13 residues.